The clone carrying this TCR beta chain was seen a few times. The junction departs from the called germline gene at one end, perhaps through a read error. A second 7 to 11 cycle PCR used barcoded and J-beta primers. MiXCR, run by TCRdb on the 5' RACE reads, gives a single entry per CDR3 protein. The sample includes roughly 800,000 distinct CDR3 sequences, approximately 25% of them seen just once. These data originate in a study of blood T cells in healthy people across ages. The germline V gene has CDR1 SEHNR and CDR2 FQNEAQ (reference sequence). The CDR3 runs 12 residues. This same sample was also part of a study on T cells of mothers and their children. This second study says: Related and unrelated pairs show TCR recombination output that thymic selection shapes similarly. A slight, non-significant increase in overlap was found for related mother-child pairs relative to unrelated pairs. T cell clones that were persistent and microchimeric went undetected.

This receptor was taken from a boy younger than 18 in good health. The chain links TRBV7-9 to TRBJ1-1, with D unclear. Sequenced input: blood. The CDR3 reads CTSSFGNTEAFF. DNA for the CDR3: TGTACCAGCAGCTTCGGGAACACTGAAGCTTTCTTT.